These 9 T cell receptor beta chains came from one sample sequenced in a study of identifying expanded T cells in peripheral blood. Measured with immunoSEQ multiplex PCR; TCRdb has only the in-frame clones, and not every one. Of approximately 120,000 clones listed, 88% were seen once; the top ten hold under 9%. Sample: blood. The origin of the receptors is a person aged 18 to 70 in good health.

The CDR3 sequence is CASSQEKDSLTPLYF. The DNA for the CDR3 is TGTGCCAGCAGCCAAGAGAAGGACAGCTTAACCCCCTTGTACTTC. The chain is built from TRBV14 and TRBJ2-5; TRBD1 is a possible D gene (6 bases). The V gene lost 0 bases and the J gene lost 13 bases, with 21 bases spanning the gap. Germline V gene sequence: CDR1 SGHDN, CDR2 FVKESK. The CDR3 contains 15 residues.

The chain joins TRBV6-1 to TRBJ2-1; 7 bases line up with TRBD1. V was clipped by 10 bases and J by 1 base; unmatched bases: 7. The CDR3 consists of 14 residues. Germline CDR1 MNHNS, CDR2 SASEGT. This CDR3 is CATRQGASYNEQFF. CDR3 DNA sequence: TGTGCCACCCGACAGGGTGCGTCCTACAATGAGCAGTTCTTC.

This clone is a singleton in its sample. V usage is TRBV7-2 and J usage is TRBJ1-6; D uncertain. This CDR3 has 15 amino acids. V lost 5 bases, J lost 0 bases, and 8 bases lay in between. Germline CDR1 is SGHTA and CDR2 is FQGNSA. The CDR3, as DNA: TGTGCCAGCAGCAGAGGGAGCTCCTATAATTCACCCCTCCACTTT. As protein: CASSRGSSYNSPLHF.

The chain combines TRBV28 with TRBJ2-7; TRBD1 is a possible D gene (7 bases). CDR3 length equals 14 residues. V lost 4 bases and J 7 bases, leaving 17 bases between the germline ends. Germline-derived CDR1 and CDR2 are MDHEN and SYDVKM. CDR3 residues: CASSSGDRVLEQYF. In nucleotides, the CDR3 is TGTGCCAGCAGTTCGGGGGACAGAGTATTAGAGCAGTACTTC.

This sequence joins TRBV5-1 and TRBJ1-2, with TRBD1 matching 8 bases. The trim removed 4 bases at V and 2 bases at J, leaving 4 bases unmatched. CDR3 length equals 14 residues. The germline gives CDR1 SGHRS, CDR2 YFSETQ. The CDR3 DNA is TGCGCCAGCAGCGTGACAGGGGACAACTATGGCTACACCTTC. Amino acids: CASSVTGDNYGYTF.

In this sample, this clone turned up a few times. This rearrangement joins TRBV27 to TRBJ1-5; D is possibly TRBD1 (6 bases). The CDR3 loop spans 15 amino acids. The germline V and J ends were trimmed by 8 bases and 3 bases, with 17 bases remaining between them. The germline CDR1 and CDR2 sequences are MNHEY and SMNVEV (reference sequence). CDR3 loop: CASGQDRMDNQPQHF. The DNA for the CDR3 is TGTGCCAGCGGTCAAGACAGGATGGACAATCAGCCCCAGCATTTT.

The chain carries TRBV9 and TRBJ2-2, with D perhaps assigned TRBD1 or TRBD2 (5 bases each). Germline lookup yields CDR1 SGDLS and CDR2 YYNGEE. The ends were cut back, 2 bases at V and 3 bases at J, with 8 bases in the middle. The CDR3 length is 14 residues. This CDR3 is CASSVLGDTGELFF. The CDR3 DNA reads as TGTGCCAGCAGCGTTTTGGGGGACACCGGGGAGCTGTTTTTT.

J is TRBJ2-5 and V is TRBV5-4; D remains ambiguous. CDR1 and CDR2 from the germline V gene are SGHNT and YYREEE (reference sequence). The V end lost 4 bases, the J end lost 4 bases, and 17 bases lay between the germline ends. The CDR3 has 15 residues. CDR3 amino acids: CASSPDHTRLETQYF. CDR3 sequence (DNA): TGTGCCAGCAGCCCAGACCACACTCGATTAGAGACCCAGTACTTC.

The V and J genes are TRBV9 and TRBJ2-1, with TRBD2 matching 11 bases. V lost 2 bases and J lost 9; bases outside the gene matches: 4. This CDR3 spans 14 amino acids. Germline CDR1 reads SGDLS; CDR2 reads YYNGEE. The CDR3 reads CASSVLLAGGEQFF. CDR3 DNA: TGTGCCAGCAGCGTCCTCCTAGCGGGAGGTGAGCAGTTCTTC.